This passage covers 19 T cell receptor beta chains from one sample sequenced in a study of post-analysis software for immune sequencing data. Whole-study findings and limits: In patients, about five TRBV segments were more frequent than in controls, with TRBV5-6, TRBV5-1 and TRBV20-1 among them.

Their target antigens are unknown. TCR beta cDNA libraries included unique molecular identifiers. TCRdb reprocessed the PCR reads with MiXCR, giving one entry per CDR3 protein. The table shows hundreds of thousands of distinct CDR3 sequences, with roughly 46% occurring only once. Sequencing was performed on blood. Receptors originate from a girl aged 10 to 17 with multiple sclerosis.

The CDR3, as DNA: TGCAGTGCTAGGGGACTTTCCACCTACGAGCAGTTCTTC. This translates into CSARGLSTYEQFF. The chain recombines TRBV20-1 with TRBJ2-1, with TRBD2 as a possible D gene (6 bases). V lost 3 bases to trimming and J lost 10 bases, with 16 bases between them. Germline lookup yields CDR1 DFQATT and CDR2 SNEGSKA (reference sequence). The CDR3 covers 13 residues.

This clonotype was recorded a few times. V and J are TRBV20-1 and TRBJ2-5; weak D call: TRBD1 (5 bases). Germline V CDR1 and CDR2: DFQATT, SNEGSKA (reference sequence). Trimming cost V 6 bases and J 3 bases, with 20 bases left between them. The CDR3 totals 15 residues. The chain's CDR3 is CSAAPGPFSEETQYF. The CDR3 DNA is TGCAGTGCCGCCCCAGGGCCCTTCAGCGAAGAGACCCAGTACTTC.

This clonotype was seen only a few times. The CDR3 loop is CASSPISGGSYNEQFF. DNA of the CDR3: TGTGCCAGCAGCCCTATTAGCGGGGGATCCTACAATGAGCAGTTCTTC. The genes are TRBV3-1 and TRBJ2-1; 9 bases match TRBD2. With V trimmed by 4 bases and J by 1 base, 5 bases remained unmatched. The CDR3 totals 16 residues. Germline loops: CDR1 LGHDT, CDR2 YNNKEL (reference sequence).

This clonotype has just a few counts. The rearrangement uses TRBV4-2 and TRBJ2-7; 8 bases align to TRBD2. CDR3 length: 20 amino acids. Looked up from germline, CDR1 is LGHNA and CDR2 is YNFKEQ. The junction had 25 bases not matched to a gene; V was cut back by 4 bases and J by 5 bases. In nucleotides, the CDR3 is TGTGCCAGCAGCCGCCGTGCGGCGGGACTAGACAATCCAGGGTCCCACGAGCAGTACTTC. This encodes CASSRRAAGLDNPGSHEQYF.

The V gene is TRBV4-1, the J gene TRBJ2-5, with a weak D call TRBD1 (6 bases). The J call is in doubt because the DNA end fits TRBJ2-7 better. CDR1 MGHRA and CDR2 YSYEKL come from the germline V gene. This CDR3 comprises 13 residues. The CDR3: CASSLGQRDEQYF. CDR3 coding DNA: TGCGCCAGCAGCCTAGGACAGCGCGACGAGCAGTACTTC.

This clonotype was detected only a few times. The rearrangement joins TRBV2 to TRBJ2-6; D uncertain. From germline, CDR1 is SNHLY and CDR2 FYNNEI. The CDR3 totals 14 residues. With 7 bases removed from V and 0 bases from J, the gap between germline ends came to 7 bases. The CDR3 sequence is CASNDPSGANVLTF. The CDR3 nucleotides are TGTGCCAGCAATGACCCCTCTGGGGCCAACGTCCTGACTTTC.

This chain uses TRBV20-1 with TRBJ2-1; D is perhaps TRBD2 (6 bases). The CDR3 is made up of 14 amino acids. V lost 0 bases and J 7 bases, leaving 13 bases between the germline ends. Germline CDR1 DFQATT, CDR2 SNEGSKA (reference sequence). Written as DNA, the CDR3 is TGCAGTGCTAGAGAAGGAGGGTCTAGGAATGAGCAGTTCTTC. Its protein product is CSAREGGSRNEQFF.

CDR3 sequence reads: CSARLAGVENEQFF. In DNA, the CDR3 is TGCAGTGCCAGACTAGCGGGAGTGGAGAATGAGCAGTTCTTC. This sequence joins TRBV20-1 and TRBJ2-1; 12 bases match TRBD2. CDR1 DFQATT and CDR2 SNEGSKA come from the germline V gene (reference sequence). CDR3 length: 14 amino acids. V was pared by 6 bases and J by 7 bases, with 7 bases of the junction left unmatched.

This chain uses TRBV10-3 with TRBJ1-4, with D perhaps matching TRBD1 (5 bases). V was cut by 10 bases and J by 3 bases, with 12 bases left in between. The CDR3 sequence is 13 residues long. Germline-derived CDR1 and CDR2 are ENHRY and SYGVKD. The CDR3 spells CATGAAANEKLFF. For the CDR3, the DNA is TGTGCCACCGGGGCAGCAGCTAATGAAAAACTGTTTTTT.

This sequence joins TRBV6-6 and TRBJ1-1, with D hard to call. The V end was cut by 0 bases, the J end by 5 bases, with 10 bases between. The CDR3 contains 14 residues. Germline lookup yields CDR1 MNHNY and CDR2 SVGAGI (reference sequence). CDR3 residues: CASSYSNAGTEAFF. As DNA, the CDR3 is TGTGCCAGCAGTTACTCGAATGCGGGGACTGAAGCTTTCTTT.

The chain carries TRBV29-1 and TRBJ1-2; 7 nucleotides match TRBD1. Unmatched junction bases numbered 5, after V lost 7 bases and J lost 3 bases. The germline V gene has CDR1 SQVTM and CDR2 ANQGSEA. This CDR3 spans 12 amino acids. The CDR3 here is CSALGTDYGYTF. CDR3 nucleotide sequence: TGCAGCGCTCTCGGGACAGACTATGGCTACACCTTC.

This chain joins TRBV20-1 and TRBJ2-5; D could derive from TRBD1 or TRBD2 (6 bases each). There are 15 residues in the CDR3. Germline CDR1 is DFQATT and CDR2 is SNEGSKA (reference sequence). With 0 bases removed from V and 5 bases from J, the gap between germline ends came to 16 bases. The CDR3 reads CSARDYRGRGETQYF. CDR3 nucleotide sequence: TGCAGTGCTAGAGATTATCGGGGGCGAGGGGAGACCCAGTACTTC.

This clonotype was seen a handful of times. CDR3 bases: TGTGCCAGCAGCTTAAACCCCACTATATTTCCGGGGAGGTGGTTCTACGAGCAGTACTTC. Protein product: CASSLNPTIFPGRWFYEQYF. The chain couples TRBV7-2 to TRBJ2-7; D is perhaps TRBD2 (6 bases). The V end was cut by 2 bases, the J end by 3 bases, with 29 bases between. This CDR3 has 20 residues. Germline V gene sequence: CDR1 SGHTA, CDR2 FQGNSA.

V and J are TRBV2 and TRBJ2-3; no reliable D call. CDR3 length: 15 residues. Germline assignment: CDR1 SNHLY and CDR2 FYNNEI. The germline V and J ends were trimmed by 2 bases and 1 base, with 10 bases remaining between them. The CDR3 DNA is TGTGCCAGCAGTGAAACACGACTGGGCACAGATACGCAGTATTTT. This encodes CASSETRLGTDTQYF.

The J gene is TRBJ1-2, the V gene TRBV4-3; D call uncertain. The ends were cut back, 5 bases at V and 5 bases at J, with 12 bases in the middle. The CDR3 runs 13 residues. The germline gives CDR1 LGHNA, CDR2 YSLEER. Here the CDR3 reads CASSEGGRYGYTF. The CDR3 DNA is TGCGCCAGCAGCGAGGGAGGAAGGTATGGCTACACCTTC.

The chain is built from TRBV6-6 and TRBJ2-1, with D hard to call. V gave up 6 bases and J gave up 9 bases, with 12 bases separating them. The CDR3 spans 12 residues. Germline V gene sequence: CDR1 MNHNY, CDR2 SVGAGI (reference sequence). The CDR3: CASSPLGFEQFF. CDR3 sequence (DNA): TGTGCCAGCAGCCCCCTCGGGTTTGAGCAGTTCTTC.

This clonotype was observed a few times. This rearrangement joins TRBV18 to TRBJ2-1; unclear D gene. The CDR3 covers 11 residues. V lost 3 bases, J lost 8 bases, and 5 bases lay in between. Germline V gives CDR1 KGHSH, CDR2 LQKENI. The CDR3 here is CASSPYDEQFF. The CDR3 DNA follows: TGTGCCAGCTCACCTTATGATGAGCAGTTCTTC.

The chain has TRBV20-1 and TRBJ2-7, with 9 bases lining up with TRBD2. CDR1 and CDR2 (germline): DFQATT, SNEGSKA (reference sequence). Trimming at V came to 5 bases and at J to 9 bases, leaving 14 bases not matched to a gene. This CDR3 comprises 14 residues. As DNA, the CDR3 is TGCAGTGCTTTCCCCGGGGGGGTAGCGGGAGTGCAGTACTTC. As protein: CSAFPGGVAGVQYF.

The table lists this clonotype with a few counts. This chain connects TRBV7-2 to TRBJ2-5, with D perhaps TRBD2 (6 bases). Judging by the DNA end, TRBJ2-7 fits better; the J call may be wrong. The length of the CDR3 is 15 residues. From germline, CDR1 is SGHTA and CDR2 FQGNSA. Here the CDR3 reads CASSLWVAENYEQYF. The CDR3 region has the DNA TGTGCCAGCAGCTTATGGGTAGCGGAGAATTACGAGCAGTACTTC.